These T cell receptor beta chains were read from a single sample in a study of OX40 agonist ivuxolimab in advanced cancers. Repertoires were generated with immunoSEQ multiplex PCR, while TCRdb's copy carries only in-frame clones and drops some. The sample shows about 110,000 clones, about nine tenths of them seen only once. Sequences were derived from CD4+ or CD8+ T cells sorted from blood, sampled in a trial of the OX40 agonist ivuxolimab. The receptors were gathered from an adult with an advanced solid tumor such as melanoma, head and neck, liver or kidney cancer. Both conserved end residues are part of each CDR3. D genes are given only for firm matches. The size of a clone is reported for some rows only, either as once, few or many, or as a class for expanded clones.

d_gene	abundance	v_gene	j_gene	CDR3aa	CDR3nt
TRBD1	-	TRBV2	TRBJ1-4	CASSPQGTGEKLFF	TGTGCCAGCAGCCCACAGGGGACGGGTGAAAAACTGTTTTTT
-	-	TRBV19	TRBJ2-7	CASSILGGNYEQYF	TGTGCCAGTAGTATATTAGGAGGGAACTACGAGCAGTACTTC
-	once	TRBV5-1	TRBJ2-5	CASSLIGNQETQYF	TGCGCTAGCAGCCTTATAGGGAACCAAGAGACCCAGTACTTC
-	once	TRBV2	TRBJ2-2	CASSEGGLGGELFF	TGTGCCAGCAGTGAAGGAGGGCTTGGCGGGGAGCTGTTTTTT
-	-	TRBV9	TRBJ1-3	CASSLSYSGNTIYF	TGTGCCAGCAGCCTTAGTTACTCTGGAAACACCATATATTTT
-	-	TRBV28	TRBJ2-1	CASVSSYNEQFF	TGTGCCAGCGTCAGCTCCTACAATGAGCAGTTCTTC
TRBD1	-	TRBV19	TRBJ2-7	CASSIVIWGQGNHEQYF	TGTGCCAGTAGTATAGTAATTTGGGGACAGGGGAACCACGAGCAGTACTTC
-	-	TRBV19	TRBJ1-2	CASRPGQIYNYGYTF	TGTGCCAGTAGACCCGGACAGATCTATAACTATGGCTACACCTTC
-	few	TRBV9	TRBJ1-2	CASSVEGGHSYGYTF	TGTGCCAGCAGCGTAGAGGGGGGGCACAGCTATGGCTACACCTTC
-	-	TRBV4-3	TRBJ2-1	CASSQEDEWDEQFF	TGCGCCAGCAGCCAAGAAGACGAGTGGGACGAGCAGTTCTTC
TRBD2	-	TRBV5-4	TRBJ2-3	CASRSSTSGGAGTQYF	TGTGCCAGCAGATCCTCTACTAGCGGGGGGGCCGGTACGCAGTATTTT
-	-	TRBV11-3	TRBJ2-7	CASRMGADYPSYEQYF	TGTGCCAGCAGGATGGGGGCAGACTACCCCTCCTACGAGCAGTACTTC
TRBD2	-	TRBV2	TRBJ2-3	CASSEVRGGGFTDTQYF	TGTGCCAGCAGTGAGGTTCGCGGGGGAGGATTCACAGATACGCAGTATTTT
TRBD1	-	TRBV15	TRBJ1-1	CATSMGQGNTEAFF	TGTGCCACCAGCATGGGACAGGGAAACACTGAAGCTTTCTTT
-	-	TRBV19	TRBJ1-3	CASGRPQGSGNTIYF	TGTGCCAGTGGCAGGCCCCAAGGATCTGGAAACACCATATATTTT
TRBD1	-	TRBV2	TRBJ1-3	CASNRWTGSGNTIYF	TGTGCCAGCAACCGCTGGACAGGCTCTGGAAACACCATATATTTT
TRBD1	-	TRBV4-3	TRBJ1-1	CASSQGGTGGRKAFF	TGCGCCAGCAGCCAAGGAGGGACAGGGGGTCGGAAAGCTTTCTTT
TRBD2	-	TRBV14	TRBJ2-1	CASKASGGNEQFF	TGTGCCAGCAAGGCTAGCGGGGGAAATGAGCAGTTCTTC
TRBD1	-	TRBV18	TRBJ2-3	CASSPPAGGGADTQYF	TGTGCCAGCTCACCACCTGCAGGGGGCGGGGCAGATACGCAGTATTTT
-	-	TRBV2	TRBJ1-1	CASRSEGVGEAFF	TGTGCCAGCAGATCGGAAGGGGTTGGTGAAGCTTTCTTT
TRBD2	-	TRBV7-2	TRBJ2-7	CASSLAGGGVNEQYF	TGTGCCAGCAGCTTAGCCGGGGGGGGCGTGAACGAGCAGTACTTC
-	-	TRBV5-8	TRBJ2-7	CASSRQGLEQYF	TGTGCCAGCAGCAGGCAAGGGCTCGAGCAGTACTTC
-	-	TRBV21-1	TRBJ1-2	CASTATRVGSYGYTF	TGTGCCAGTACAGCAACCAGGGTGGGAAGCTATGGCTACACCTTC
-	few	TRBV19	TRBJ2-3	CASSIGVGTDTQYF	TGTGCCAGTAGTATAGGAGTGGGCACAGATACGCAGTATTTT
TRBD1	-	TRBV4-3	TRBJ1-2	CASSQEVRGTDGYTF	TGCGCCAGCAGCCAAGAAGTCCGGGGGACAGATGGCTACACCTTC
-	-	TRBV14	TRBJ2-7	CASSPLGGAGEQYF	TGTGCCAGCAGCCCCTTAGGAGGGGCCGGGGAGCAGTACTTC
TRBD1	-	TRBV4-1	TRBJ1-1	CASSQFGQGNTEAFF	TGCGCCAGCAGCCAATTTGGACAGGGCAACACTGAAGCTTTCTTT
-	-	TRBV7-2	TRBJ2-2	CASSSSWTREHGELFF	TGTGCCAGCAGCTCTAGTTGGACCCGAGAGCACGGGGAGCTGTTTTTT
-	-	TRBV10-3	TRBJ2-2	CAISDLGELFF	TGTGCCATCAGTGACCTCGGGGAGCTGTTTTTT
-	-	TRBV6-5	TRBJ1-2	CASSRGPNYGYTF	TGTGCCAGCAGCAGGGGACCGAACTATGGCTACACCTTC
-	-	TRBV28	TRBJ2-7	CASTLGGASYEQYF	TGTGCCAGCACCTTAGGGGGTGCCTCCTACGAGCAGTACTTC
-	-	TRBV10-3	TRBJ2-1	CAISESGNLANEQFF	TGTGCCATCAGTGAGTCGGGTAACCTCGCCAATGAGCAGTTCTTC
-	-	TRBV10-3	TRBJ1-5	CAISESILTASRPQHF	TGTGCCATCAGTGAGTCAATTCTGACGGCTTCTCGGCCCCAGCATTTT
-	-	TRBV6-6	TRBJ1-3	CASTTSRNTIYF	TGTGCCAGCACCACATCGAGAAACACCATATATTTT
-	once	TRBV10-2	TRBJ1-2	CASSPGNYGYTF	TGCGCCAGCAGTCCGGGGAACTATGGCTACACCTTC
-	-	TRBV2	TRBJ1-1	CASSNSMNTEAFF	TGTGCCAGCAGTAACAGCATGAACACTGAAGCTTTCTTT
-	-	TRBV7-8	TRBJ1-3	CASSFEVLSGNTIYF	TGTGCCAGCAGCTTCGAAGTCCTCTCTGGAAACACCATATATTTT
-	-	TRBV11-3	TRBJ2-1	CASSLQEGEQFF	TGTGCCAGCAGCTTGCAGGAGGGTGAGCAGTTCTTC
-	-	TRBV30	TRBJ2-2	CAWSVGGSSNTGELFF	TGTGCCTGGAGTGTTGGGGGCTCCTCGAACACCGGGGAGCTGTTTTTT
-	-	TRBV7-2	TRBJ2-5	CASSLGSRETQYF	TGTGCCAGCAGCTTAGGTAGCCGGGAGACCCAGTACTTC